The clone carrying this T cell receptor (beta chain) appeared many times. Its antigen is as yet unknown. TCRdb recomputed calls from the 5' RACE reads with MiXCR, one row per CDR3 protein. The table records a few hundred thousand distinct CDR3 sequences, around a tenth of them present only once. The data were obtained in a study of identical twins. General study findings and limits: Out-of-frame alpha sequences common to twins exhibited a surplus of low generation probability. The authors noted that invariant MAIT and iNKT cells could partly confound zero-insertion analyses.

The CDR3 covers 14 residues. This sample also appeared in a second study, on yellow fever vaccine responses in identical twins.

V is TRBV21-1 and J is TRBJ1-1. TRBV21-1 is assigned pseudogene status. Sequencing used PBMCs. The receptor comes from a woman aged 18-30 years in good health. The CDR3 bases are TGTGCCAGCAGCAAACGGAGATACCGCACTGAAGCTTTCTTT. Its protein is CASSKRRYRTEAFF.